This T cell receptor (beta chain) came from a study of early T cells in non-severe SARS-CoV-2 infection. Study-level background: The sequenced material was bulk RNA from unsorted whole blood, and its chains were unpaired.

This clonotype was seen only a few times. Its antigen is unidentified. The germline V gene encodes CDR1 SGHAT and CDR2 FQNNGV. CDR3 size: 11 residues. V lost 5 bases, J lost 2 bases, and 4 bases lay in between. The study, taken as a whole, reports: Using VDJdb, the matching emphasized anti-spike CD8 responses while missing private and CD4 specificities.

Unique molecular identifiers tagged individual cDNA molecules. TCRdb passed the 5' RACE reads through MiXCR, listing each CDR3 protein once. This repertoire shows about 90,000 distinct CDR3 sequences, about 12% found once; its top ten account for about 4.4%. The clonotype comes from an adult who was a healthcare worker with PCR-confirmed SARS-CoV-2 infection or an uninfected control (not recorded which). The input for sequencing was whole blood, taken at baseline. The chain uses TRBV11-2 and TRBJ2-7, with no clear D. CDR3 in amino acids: CASSSAYEQYF. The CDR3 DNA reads TGTGCCAGCAGCAGCGCCTACGAGCAGTACTTC.